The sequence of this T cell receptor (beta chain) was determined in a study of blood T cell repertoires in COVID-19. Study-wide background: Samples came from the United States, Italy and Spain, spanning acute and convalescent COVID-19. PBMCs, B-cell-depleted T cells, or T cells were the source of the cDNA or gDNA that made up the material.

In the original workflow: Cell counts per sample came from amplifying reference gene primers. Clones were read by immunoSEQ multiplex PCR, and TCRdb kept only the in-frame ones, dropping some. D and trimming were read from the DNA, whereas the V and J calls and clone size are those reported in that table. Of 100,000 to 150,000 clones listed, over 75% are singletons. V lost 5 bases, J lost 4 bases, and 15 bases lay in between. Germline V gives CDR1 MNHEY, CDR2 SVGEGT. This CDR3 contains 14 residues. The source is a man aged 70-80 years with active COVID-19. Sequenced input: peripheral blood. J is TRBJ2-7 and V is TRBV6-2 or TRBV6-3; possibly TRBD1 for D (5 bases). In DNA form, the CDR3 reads TGTGCCAGCAGTCCCTCTGACAGAAGGTACGAGCAGTACTTC. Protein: CASSPSDRRYEQYF.